This T cell receptor (beta chain) appears in the sequencing data of a study of cytomegalovirus exposure and HLA in healthy donors. The study's findings and limits: Researchers reported in a later analysis that a missense DCLRE1C variant was tied to TCR beta V- and J-gene trimming. At a 0.05 false discovery rate, a later analysis found some 17,000 TCR beta sequences to be associated with HLA alleles.

A remark on this clone: Its antigen is currently unknown.

The ends were cut back, 3 bases at V and 4 bases at J, with 6 bases in the middle. Germline V gene sequence: CDR1 SEHNR, CDR2 FQNEAQ (reference sequence). CDR3 length equals 13 residues. Researchers ran the PCR with 60 Vbeta and 13 Jbeta primers. The assay was immunoSEQ multiplex PCR, and TCRdb's table has in-frame clones only and misses some. The repertoire includes over 150,000 clones, 60% to 80% of them detected once, and 1.5% to 2% sits in the top ten. The chain has TRBV7-9 and TRBJ2-2, with D perhaps TRBD2 (6 bases). This receptor was obtained from a woman aged 18 to 35 in good health and CMV-seronegative. The sequenced sample consisted of PBMCs. The CDR3 coding sequence is TGTGCCAGCAGCTTTAGCGGCACCGGGGAGCTGTTTTTT. Its protein is CASSFSGTGELFF.